Listed below are T cell receptor beta chains from one sample, sequenced in a study of T cell responses to AZD1222 COVID-19 vaccine. Assay used: immunoSEQ multiplex PCR; TCRdb lists only in-frame clones, some missing. The data contain some 55,000 clones, roughly nine tenths of them seen just once; the ten biggest clones take up 3.5% to 4%. This specimen consisted of peripheral blood, obtained on day 0 of AZD1222 vaccination. The origin of the receptors is an adult in good health. CDR3s include the opening cysteine and the closing phenylalanine or tryptophan. The D gene is left open where the match is weak. Not every row has a clone size; where given, it reads once, few, many or a size class.

v_call	d_call	j_call	clone_size	cdr3_nt	cdr3_aa
TRBV5-4	TRBD2	TRBJ2-1	.	TGTGCCAGCAGCTTGCCGGGGTTAGCGGGGGACGTCTACAATGAGCAGTTCTTC	CASSLPGLAGDVYNEQFF
TRBV5-4	TRBD2	TRBJ2-5	.	TGTGCCAGCAGCACATTAGCGGGGGGGTCAGAGACCCAGTACTTC	CASSTLAGGSETQYF
TRBV6-5	.	TRBJ1-1	.	TGTGCCAGCAGTTTCCAGATGAACACTGAAGCTTTCTTT	CASSFQMNTEAFF
TRBV6-5	.	TRBJ2-7	.	TGTGCCAGCAGTTACCTACACTCCGAGTACTTC	CASSYLHSEYF
TRBV7-9	.	TRBJ2-7	.	TGTGCCAGCAGCTTAGGCGGAAGAAACTCCTACGAGCAGTACTTC	CASSLGGRNSYEQYF
TRBV2	.	TRBJ1-1	.	TGTGCCACCCAGGAGAACACTGAAGCTTTCTTT	CATQENTEAFF
TRBV7-2	TRBD1	TRBJ1-2	few	TGTGCCAGCAGCTCGGGACAGGGGTATGGCTACACCTTC	CASSSGQGYGYTF
TRBV11-3	.	TRBJ2-2	.	TGTGCCAGCAGCTTAGATTACGGTAGACAGAACACCGGGGAGCTGTTTTTT	CASSLDYGRQNTGELFF
TRBV5-6	.	TRBJ2-1	.	TGTGCCAGCAGCTTGGCCGGGGCTGCCGAGCAGTTCTTC	CASSLAGAAEQFF
TRBV29-1	TRBD1	TRBJ2-5	.	TGCAGCACCGGGACAGGGGCGGGTGTGGAGACCCAGTACTTC	CSTGTGAGVETQYF
TRBV9	.	TRBJ1-3	.	TGTGCCAGCAGCCCGGGGGGGCTCCATGGAAACACCATATATTTT	CASSPGGLHGNTIYF
TRBV7-6	TRBD1	TRBJ2-1	.	TGTGCCAGCAGCTTGATCCGGGACAGGTCCCCGACTTACAATGAGCAGTTCTTC	CASSLIRDRSPTYNEQFF
TRBV3-1/TRBV3-2	.	TRBJ1-2	.	TGTGCCAGCAGCCAAGATCGGGGGACGGTAAACTATGGCTACACCTTC	CASSQDRGTVNYGYTF
TRBV9	.	TRBJ1-2	.	TGTGCCAGCAGCGTAGAGAGTATTTCTAACTATGGCTACACCTTC	CASSVESISNYGYTF
TRBV5-1	.	TRBJ1-2	.	TGCGCCAGCAGCTTGGATAGGGTGCGGGGCTACACCTTC	CASSLDRVRGYTF
TRBV24-1	TRBD1	TRBJ2-2	few	TGTGCCACCCCTCGAGGGACAGGGGACACCGGGGAGCTGTTTTTT	CATPRGTGDTGELFF
TRBV7-9	TRBD2	TRBJ2-7	.	TGTGCCAGCAGCCGAAACGCGGGGGCCTACGAGCAGTACTTC	CASSRNAGAYEQYF
TRBV28	.	TRBJ2-7	.	TGTGCCAGCAGTTTCCACCGGGGAGGCTACGAGCAGTACTTC	CASSFHRGGYEQYF
TRBV5-1	.	TRBJ1-5	.	TGCGCCAGCAGCTTGTTAGGGGGTGGCCAGCCCCAGCATTTT	CASSLLGGGQPQHF
TRBV7-9	.	TRBJ2-7	.	TGTGCCAGCAGCTTAAGCGACGAGCAGTACTTC	CASSLSDEQYF
TRBV12-3/TRBV12-4	.	TRBJ1-5	.	TGTGCCAGCAGAGTCAGGGGAAATCAGCCCCAGCATTTT	CASRVRGNQPQHF
TRBV11-1	.	TRBJ2-7	.	TGTGCCAGCAGCTTATCGGGATACGAGCAGTACTTC	CASSLSGYEQYF
TRBV28	TRBD2	TRBJ2-3	.	TGTGCCAGCAGTTTAGTGTGGGGACTAGCGGGAGCCGAAATCTCAGATACGCAGTATTTT	CASSLVWGLAGAEISDTQYF
TRBV7-6	.	TRBJ1-1	.	TGTGCCAGCAGCCGAGGGACATTCGACACTGAAGCTTTCTTT	CASSRGTFDTEAFF
TRBV27	.	TRBJ1-5	.	TGTGCCAGCTCGAGCCAGGGGTCTAGCCAGCCCCAGCATTTT	CASSSQGSSQPQHF
TRBV4-3	TRBD1	TRBJ1-2	.	TGCGCCAGCAGCCGGGAGACAGGGGGCTATGACTATGGCTACACCTTC	CASSRETGGYDYGYTF
TRBV27	.	TRBJ2-7	.	TGTGCCAGCAGGACATCAGGGAACGAGCAGTACTTC	CASRTSGNEQYF
TRBV23-1	.	TRBJ1-3	once	TGCGCAACGGAGGGGTCTCGGAACACCATATATTTT	CATEGSRNTIYF
TRBV7-6	TRBD1	TRBJ2-1	.	TGTGCCAGCAGCCAAGGACAGGGACTCCCCTACAATGAGCAGTTCTTC	CASSQGQGLPYNEQFF
TRBV7-9	.	TRBJ2-5	few	TGTGCCAGCAGCTTAGGGGGAGAAGAGACCCAGTACTTC	CASSLGGEETQYF
TRBV18	.	TRBJ2-2	.	TGTGCCAGTGGTGAGAACCCCCTCGGCACCGGGGAGCTGTTTTTT	CASGENPLGTGELFF
TRBV6-5	TRBD1	TRBJ1-5	.	TGTGCCAGCCGCGGACAGGGTGATCAGCCCCAGCATTTT	CASRGQGDQPQHF